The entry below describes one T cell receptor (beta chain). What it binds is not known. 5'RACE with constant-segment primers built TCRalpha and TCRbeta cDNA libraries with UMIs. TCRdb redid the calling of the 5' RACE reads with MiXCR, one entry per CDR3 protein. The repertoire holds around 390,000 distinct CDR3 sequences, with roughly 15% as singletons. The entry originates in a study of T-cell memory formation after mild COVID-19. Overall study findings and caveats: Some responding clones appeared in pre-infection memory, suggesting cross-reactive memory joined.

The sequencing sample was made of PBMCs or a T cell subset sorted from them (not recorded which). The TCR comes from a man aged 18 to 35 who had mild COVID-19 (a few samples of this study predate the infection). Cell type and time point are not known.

As DNA, the CDR3 is TGCAGTGGGGTACAGGGGAATCGTAATTCACCCCTCCACTTT. Translating it yields CSGVQGNRNSPLHF. This chain uses TRBV20-1 with TRBJ1-6, with 7 positions matching TRBD1. CDR1 is DFQATT and CDR2 is SNEGSKA in the germline V gene (reference sequence). After removal of 7 bases from V and 6 bases from J, the junction contained 9 bases not matched to a gene. The CDR3 has 14 amino acids.